A selection of T cell receptor beta chains follows, all from one sample in a study of control samples from healthy donors and cancer patients. Here immunoSEQ multiplex PCR was the method, and the copy in TCRdb shows in-frame clones only, minus some. The repertoire consists of about 170,000 clones, with 80% to 95% occurring once and the leading ten covering roughly 4.3%. Source material: blood. The receptor set was obtained from a woman aged 55-69 years in good health. The CDR3 runs from the conserved cysteine through the conserved F or W. The D gene is left open where the match is weak. The size entry is marked missing in some rows and otherwise reads once, few, many or a size class.

clone_size	j_call	d_call	v_call	cdr3_nt	cdr3_aa
-	TRBJ2-7	TRBD1	TRBV5-1	TGCGCCAGCAGTTGGGACAGCTACGAGCAGTACTTC	CASSWDSYEQYF
few	TRBJ1-1	-	TRBV11-2	TGTGCCAGCAGCTTAGATCTGGGCAGGGGAAAAGCTTTCTTT	CASSLDLGRGKAFF
-	TRBJ2-7	-	TRBV12-3/TRBV12-4	TGTGCCAGCAGTCGCCAAGGCACCATGGAGTACTTC	CASSRQGTMEYF
-	TRBJ1-1	-	TRBV5-6	TGTGCCAGCAGTTCCTTATCAGCGAACACTGAAGCTTTCTTT	CASSSLSANTEAFF
-	TRBJ1-2	-	TRBV18	TGTGCCAGCTCACCGGGGTATGGCTACACCTTC	CASSPGYGYTF
-	TRBJ1-4	TRBD1	TRBV7-6	TGTGCCAGCAGCTTAGGACAGGGAGGTGAAAAACTGTTTTTT	CASSLGQGGEKLFF
-	TRBJ1-2	-	TRBV6-6	TGTGCCAGCAGTAGCGGGGACGGACGTAACTATGGCTACACCTTC	CASSSGDGRNYGYTF
-	TRBJ2-4	TRBD2	TRBV7-2	TGTGCCAGCAGCTTAGGAGAGCGGGGGGCTGGGGGAAACATTCAGTACTTC	CASSLGERGAGGNIQYF
-	TRBJ1-5	-	TRBV6-2/TRBV6-3	TGTGCCAGCAGTTTGCTAAGGGTTCAGCCCCAGCATTTT	CASSLLRVQPQHF
-	TRBJ2-7	-	TRBV5-4	TGTGCCAGCAGTAAAGACGGCGAGCAGTACTTC	CASSKDGEQYF
-	TRBJ2-7	-	TRBV4-3	TGCGCCAGCAGCCAAGTACGAGGACGGTACTACGAGCAGTACTTC	CASSQVRGRYYEQYF
-	TRBJ1-1	TRBD1	TRBV18	TGTGCCAGCTCACCTCAGGTGCAGGGGGCTTATACTGAAGCTTTCTTT	CASSPQVQGAYTEAFF
-	TRBJ1-1	-	TRBV18	TGTGCCAGCTCACCAGGACAGAATAGAGAAGCTTTCTTT	CASSPGQNREAFF
-	TRBJ2-1	-	TRBV19	TGTGCCAGTAAACACCGGCGGGCGGACTCCTACAATGAGCAGTTCTTC	CASKHRRADSYNEQFF
-	TRBJ1-1	-	TRBV5-1	TGCGCCAGCAGCTTGTTGGGGTCGAGCGAAGCTTTCTTT	CASSLLGSSEAFF
-	TRBJ2-5	-	TRBV7-2	TGTGCCAGCAGCTTAATGTTCCAAGAGACCCAGTACTTC	CASSLMFQETQYF
-	TRBJ1-2	-	TRBV9	TGTGCCAGCAGCGTAGGATGGAATGGCTACACCTTC	CASSVGWNGYTF
-	TRBJ1-4	TRBD1	TRBV7-2	TGTGCCAGCACTCGACAGGGACGTAATGAAAAACTGTTTTTT	CASTRQGRNEKLFF
-	TRBJ2-2	TRBD1	TRBV6-2/TRBV6-3	TGTGCCAGCAGTACGGGGACAGCTAACACCGGGGAGCTGTTTTTT	CASSTGTANTGELFF
once	TRBJ1-5	-	TRBV7-6	TGTGCCAGCAGCCCTAGGGGTTACCGGACAACGCAGCCCCAGCATTTT	CASSPRGYRTTQPQHF
-	TRBJ2-4	TRBD2	TRBV9	TGTGCCAGCAGCGTAGCGGGCGGGGGGGCTGCCAAAAACATTCAGTACTTC	CASSVAGGGAAKNIQYF
-	TRBJ1-2	-	TRBV4-2	TGTGCCAGCAGCCCTTTTGGGGAGATACACACCTTC	CASSPFGEIHTF
-	TRBJ1-1	-	TRBV7-9	TGTGCCAGCAGCTTAGGTTTCATGACTGAAGCTTTCTTT	CASSLGFMTEAFF
few	TRBJ2-2	-	TRBV7-9	TGTGCCAGCAGCCGATCGGGCCACACCGGGGAGCTGTTTTTT	CASSRSGHTGELFF
-	TRBJ1-4	-	TRBV3-1/TRBV3-2	TGTGCCAGCAGCCAAGATCGATGGAGGGGGTGGGAAAAACTGTTTTTT	CASSQDRWRGWEKLFF
-	TRBJ2-1	TRBD2	TRBV11-2	TGTGCCAGCAGCTTAGCCCCCGGGACTAGAGACAATGAGCAGTTCTTC	CASSLAPGTRDNEQFF
-	TRBJ2-1	TRBD2	TRBV2	TGTGCCAGCAGTGAATTCTGGGCGGGGGTCAACTACAATGAGCAGTTCTTC	CASSEFWAGVNYNEQFF
-	TRBJ1-5	-	TRBV2	TGTGCCAGCAACGGGATCGGCAATCAGCCCCAGCATTTT	CASNGIGNQPQHF
-	TRBJ1-4	TRBD1	TRBV7-2	TGTGCCAGCAGTTCGGACAGGTCCACTGAAAAACTGTTTTTT	CASSSDRSTEKLFF
-	TRBJ2-1	TRBD1	TRBV11-2	TGTGCCAGCAGCTTAGTTGGCAGGGGGCGTAATGAGCAGTTCTTC	CASSLVGRGRNEQFF
-	TRBJ1-3	TRBD1	TRBV7-6	TGTGCCAGCAGCTTCGCAGACAGGGGAGGAAACACCATATATTTT	CASSFADRGGNTIYF
once	TRBJ1-6	-	TRBV6-5	TGTGCCAGCAGTTACGTGGATCGTCCACCCCTCCACTTT	CASSYVDRPPLHF
-	TRBJ1-1	-	TRBV18	TGTGCCAGCTCACCACCGGCTTTGGGGGCTGAAGCTTTCTTT	CASSPPALGAEAFF
-	TRBJ2-5	-	TRBV7-9	TGTGCCAGCAGCTTGAACGGGCCCCAAGAGACCCAGTACTTC	CASSLNGPQETQYF
-	TRBJ1-6	-	TRBV11-3	TGTGCCAGCAGCAAAGGGCCCAATTCACCCCTCCACTTT	CASSKGPNSPLHF
few	TRBJ2-5	-	TRBV7-9	TGTGCCAGCAGTTATTACGAGACCCAGTACTTC	CASSYYETQYF
-	TRBJ1-5	-	TRBV10-1	TGCGCCAGCAATGACAAGGCAAGAAGGCAGCCCCAGCATTTT	CASNDKARRQPQHF
-	TRBJ2-7	-	TRBV7-2	TGTGCCAGCAGCTTAGACGGGGCGGGGGCCTTGCCTTTC	CASSLDGAGALPF
-	TRBJ2-3	TRBD2	TRBV19	TGTGCCAGTAGTACGGGGACTAGCGGCCACGAGCGGACAGATACGCAGTATTTT	CASSTGTSGHERTDTQYF
-	TRBJ1-2	TRBD1	TRBV3-1/TRBV3-2	TGTGCCAGCAGCCAAGGAGGGGGCGGTGGCTACACCTTC	CASSQGGGGGYTF
-	TRBJ1-5	TRBD1	TRBV3-1/TRBV3-2	TGTGCCAGCAGCCATGGGGACAGGGCGGCCCAGCATTTT	CASSHGDRAAQHF
-	TRBJ2-2	-	TRBV12-3/TRBV12-4	TGTGCCAGCAGTGCCCGCGACACCGGGGAGCTGTTTTTT	CASSARDTGELFF
-	TRBJ1-4	-	TRBV7-9	TGTGCCACCCAGCTTACATCGTCCGGTTCTAATGAAAAACTGTTTTTT	CATQLTSSGSNEKLFF
-	TRBJ1-1	TRBD1	TRBV6-2/TRBV6-3	TGTGCCAGCAGTTTAGGACAGGGGGACACTGAAGCTTTCTTT	CASSLGQGDTEAFF
-	TRBJ1-1	-	TRBV28	TGTGCCAGCAGTTTAGGGGACTTGGGAGCTTTCTTT	CASSLGDLGAFF
-	TRBJ2-7	TRBD2	TRBV7-2	TGTGCCAGCAGCACGGGACTAGCGAGTTCCGAGCAGTACTTC	CASSTGLASSEQYF
-	TRBJ1-2	-	TRBV19	TGTGCCAGTAGTCCCACCGTCCAGATTCTCTATGGCTACACCTTC	CASSPTVQILYGYTF
-	TRBJ1-3	-	TRBV10-3	TGTGCCATCAGTGATCCCGGAAACACCATATATTTT	CAISDPGNTIYF
-	TRBJ2-4	-	TRBV5-1	TGCGCCAGCAGCCTTAAAGGACCCGGGCTAGCCAAAAACATTCAGTACTTC	CASSLKGPGLAKNIQYF
-	TRBJ1-6	-	TRBV27	TGTGCCAGCAGTTTGAACAGAGAGCTAAGTAGGAGCTCCTATAATTCACCCCTCCACTTT	CASSLNRELSRSSYNSPLHF
few	TRBJ2-7	TRBD1	TRBV2	TGTGCCAGCAGTTTAACCGGGACAGCGAGCTCCTACGAGCAGTACTTC	CASSLTGTASSYEQYF
once	TRBJ2-1	-	TRBV5-4	TGTGCCAGCAGCTTGGACTCGGGGTCCTACAATGAGCAGTTCTTC	CASSLDSGSYNEQFF
-	TRBJ1-2	-	TRBV27	TGTGCCAGCAGTTTAAGGGCAGGGCCCTATGGCTACACCTTC	CASSLRAGPYGYTF
-	TRBJ2-1	-	TRBV4-3	TGCGCCAGCAGCCAAGATCCGTACGGGGGACCGGCCTACAATGAGCAGTTCTTC	CASSQDPYGGPAYNEQFF
-	TRBJ2-4	-	TRBV19	TGTGCCAGTAGCGATACCAGGGAGACGCTAGCCAAAAACATTCAGTACTTC	CASSDTRETLAKNIQYF
-	TRBJ1-4	-	TRBV4-2	TGTGCCAGCAGCCAGGGAGGTTCGAATGAAAAACTGTTTTTT	CASSQGGSNEKLFF
-	TRBJ2-4	TRBD1	TRBV10-1	TGCGCCAGCAGTGACCGACAGGGGGTAGCCAAAAACATTCAGTACTTC	CASSDRQGVAKNIQYF
-	TRBJ1-4	-	TRBV6-5	TGTGCCAGCAGTTCCCGGGGGGCAGGGGATGAAAAACTGTTTTTT	CASSSRGAGDEKLFF
few	TRBJ2-2	-	TRBV6-5	TGTGCCAGCAGATCCGGACAGAACACCGGGGAGCTGTTTTTT	CASRSGQNTGELFF